The TCR beta chain described here comes from a study of T cell responses to AZD1222 COVID-19 vaccine. General study findings and limits: Donor demographics were predominantly white British with a female majority; clonal diversity may be underestimated.

This table comes from immunoSEQ multiplex PCR, and its TCRdb copy is limited to in-frame clones, with some not included. Of 77,000 or so clones in the sample, roughly 94% are singletons; the top ten hold under 7.5%. CDR3 size: 15 residues. Germline V gene data show CDR1 as SGHRS and CDR2 as YFSETQ. Germline trimming cut 5 bases from V and 2 bases from J; bases unmatched to any gene: 8. Of note for this clone: The antigen is unknown.

The clonotype originates from an adult in good health. The chain has TRBV5-1 and TRBJ2-7; TRBD2 aligns across 9 bases. This specimen consisted of peripheral blood, obtained on day 0 of MenACWY control vaccination. The CDR3 nucleotides are TGCGCCAGCAGACCAGAGCTAGCGGGGACCTACGAGCAGTACTTC. Its protein product is CASRPELAGTYEQYF. Looking up the rest from reference TRBV5-1 and TRBJ2-7 gives the full variable domain: KAGVTQTPRYLIKTRGQQVTLSCSPISGHRSVSWYQQTPGQGLQFLFEYFSETQRNKGNFPGRFSGRQFSNSRSEMNVSTLELGDSALYLCASRPELAGTYEQYFGPGTRLTVT.